This entry concerns a single T cell receptor beta chain. No antigen is known for it. This entry is derived from a study of shared clonotypes between healthy human individuals. The germline V gene encodes CDR1 MNHEY and CDR2 SMNVEV (reference sequence). V was shortened by 6 bases and J by 0 bases, with 11 bases between the two germline ends. The CDR3 sequence is 15 residues long. Study-level points and caveats: Rarefaction curves obtained for sorted subsets showed sequencing incomplete despite large depth. Naive CD4 clonotype sharing across several donors was around 5%. A generally larger estimated richness was seen in naive subsets than in memory subsets.

DNA at 200 ng, 30,000 or so T cell genomes, went into sorted-subset replicate PCRs. The repertoire was sequenced with immunoSEQ multiplex PCR; TCRdb's copy has only in-frame clones and lacks some. The table shows some 500,000 clones, with 95% to 97% occurring only once. The receptor comes from a woman in her 30s in good health. The sequencing input was naive CD4+ T cells sorted from blood. Subset defined: CD45RA+ positively selected. The rearrangement joins TRBV27 to TRBJ1-4; D might be TRBD1 (6 bases). The CDR3 loop is CASSRQAATNEKLFF. Here the CDR3 DNA reads TGTGCCAGCAGCAGACAGGCTGCAACTAATGAAAAACTGTTTTTT.